These 10 T cell receptor beta chains came from one sample sequenced in a study of T cell responses to AZD1222 COVID-19 vaccine. Sequencing used immunoSEQ multiplex PCR; TCRdb keeps in-frame clones, though not all of them. The sample lists under 200,000 clones, around nine tenths occurring once. The sequences come from peripheral blood, collected 28 days after the second dose of the MenACWY control vaccine. The receptors here all came from an adult who received the MenACWY meningococcal vaccine as a control.

This clone showed up just a few times. V is TRBV7-9 and J is TRBJ1-1; D possibly corresponds to TRBD1 (5 bases). Germline V lookup: CDR1 SEHNR, CDR2 FQNEAQ (reference sequence). Deletions cut 4 bases from V and 8 bases from J, with 23 bases between. CDR3 size: 16 residues. In DNA, the CDR3 is TGTGCCAGCAGCTCCGGCCCGGCAGGGCGTCCCCAGGAAGCTTTCTTT. The encoded protein is CASSSGPAGRPQEAFF.

The genes are TRBV7-9 and TRBJ2-5; TRBD1 or TRBD2 may be the D gene (5 bases each). The ends were cut back, 2 bases at V and 4 bases at J, with 14 bases in the middle. This CDR3 is built from 15 residues. Germline V gives CDR1 SEHNR, CDR2 FQNEAQ (reference sequence). The CDR3: CASSLLLGTGETQYF. The CDR3 coding sequence is TGTGCCAGCAGCTTATTGTTAGGGACGGGAGAGACCCAGTACTTC.

This chain links TRBV30 with TRBJ2-1, with D possibly TRBD1 on 6 matching bases. Germline values: CDR1 GTSNPN, CDR2 SVGIG (reference sequence). There are 15 residues in the CDR3. V was clipped by 4 bases and J by 0 bases, with 13 bases between them. In DNA form, the CDR3 reads TGTGCCTGGAACCCCCGGGACATCTCCTACAATGAGCAGTTCTTC. It yields the protein CAWNPRDISYNEQFF.

This chain connects TRBV9 to TRBJ1-4; TRBD1 matches 8 bases. From germline, CDR1 is SGDLS and CDR2 YYNGEE. This CDR3 has 14 residues. V shed 3 bases and J 6 bases; nucleotides not matched to a gene: 4. CDR3 coding DNA: TGTGCCAGCAGCGCCAGGGGGCAGGATGAAAAACTGTTTTTT. Its protein is CASSARGQDEKLFF.

This clone was counted once. The rearrangement uses TRBV27 and TRBJ1-3, with D maybe TRBD1 (6 bases). V was shortened by 3 bases and J by 4 bases, with 13 bases between the two germline ends. Per the germline V gene, CDR1 is MNHEY and CDR2 is SMNVEV (reference sequence). The CDR3 sequence is 15 residues long. This chain's CDR3 is CASSFSRGTGNTIYF. CDR3 bases: TGTGCCAGCAGTTTTTCCAGGGGCACGGGAAACACCATATATTTT.

The J gene is TRBJ2-3, the V gene TRBV10-1; 7 bases fit TRBD1. CDR3 length equals 15 residues. With 6 bases clipped from V and 3 bases from J, the junction kept 9 bases outside the gene matches. Germline CDR1 is WNHNN and CDR2 is SYGVQD (reference sequence). CDR3 loop: CASSIRTGRTDTQYF. Written as DNA, the CDR3 is TGCGCCAGCAGCATCAGGACAGGACGGACAGATACGCAGTATTTT.

The chain links TRBV28 to TRBJ1-2, with D maybe TRBD1 (5 bases). Germline CDR1 and CDR2: MDHEN and SYDVKM. Trimming cost V 6 bases and J 4 bases, with 18 bases left between them. The CDR3 contains 15 residues. The DNA for the CDR3 is TGTGCCAGCAGCTCCGCAGGGAGGGAGAGCTATGGCTACACCTTC. Translating gives CASSSAGRESYGYTF.

The chain is built from TRBV7-2 and TRBJ1-1; D gene unclear. The CDR3 consists of 11 residues. Germline CDR1 reads SGHTA; CDR2 reads FQGNSA. V was pared by 5 bases and J by 4 bases, with 5 bases between. The CDR3 nucleotides read TGTGCCAGCAGCCAATTCACTGAAGCTTTCTTT. The encoded protein is CASSQFTEAFF.

The chain recombines TRBV6-6 with TRBJ1-5; a weak D match, TRBD1 (5 bases). V gave up 2 bases and J gave up 3 bases, with 11 bases separating them. Germline V CDR1 and CDR2: MNHNY, SVGAGI (reference sequence). This CDR3 has 15 residues. CDR3: CASSYPGGTNQPQHF. The CDR3 DNA reads as TGTGCCAGCAGTTACCCGGGAGGGACCAATCAGCCCCAGCATTTT.

The CDR3 protein is CASSLRGSGVGSYEQYF. In DNA, the CDR3 is TGTGCCAGCAGCTTACGAGGCAGCGGCGTCGGGTCCTACGAGCAGTACTTC. V is TRBV7-3 and J is TRBJ2-7; possible D gene TRBD2, 5 bases. Trimming stripped 2 bases from V and 1 base from J, with 18 bases between. Germline V gives CDR1 SGHTA, CDR2 FQGTGA. This CDR3 spans 17 amino acids.